What follows are 27 T cell receptor beta chains derived from one specimen sequenced in a study of blood T cell repertoires in COVID-19. Assay used: immunoSEQ multiplex PCR; TCRdb lists only in-frame clones, some missing. The top ten clones hold 4% to 5.5% of a sample with around 200,000 clones, about 86% of them seen once. The sequenced sample consisted of peripheral blood. All receptors derive from a man in his fifties or sixties with active or convalescent COVID-19.

The gene calls are TRBV4-2 and TRBJ1-5; possible D gene TRBD1, 5 bases. The length of the CDR3 is 16 residues. Between the trimmed V and J ends, which lost 0 bases and 0 bases, there was a span of 9 bases. Germline CDR1 is LGHNA and CDR2 is YNFKEQ. This chain's CDR3 is CASSQDGRDSNQPQHF. The DNA of the CDR3 is TGTGCCAGCAGCCAAGATGGCAGGGATAGCAATCAGCCCCAGCATTTT.

This clone was seen only a few times. The chain combines TRBV6-5 with TRBJ1-5; unclear D gene. The CDR3 totals 14 residues. Trimming removed 10 bases from V and 6 bases from J, with 19 bases in between. Germline V gene lookup returns CDR1 MNHEY and CDR2 SVGAGI. For the CDR3, the DNA is TGTGCCATTACCACCCTTTTTACCGGTCAGCCCCAGCATTTT. This encodes CAITTLFTGQPQHF.

The chain joins TRBV2 to TRBJ2-1; tentatively, D is TRBD2 (5 bases). CDR3 length: 13 amino acids. The germline V gene encodes CDR1 SNHLY and CDR2 FYNNEI. V lost 7 bases, J lost 7 bases, and 14 bases lay in between. CDR3 in DNA: TGTGCCAGCACAGAGGGCCCGGGAAATGAGCAGTTCTTC. Encoded protein: CASTEGPGNEQFF.

The chain uses TRBV10-1 and TRBJ1-3, with a possible D match to TRBD1 (5 bases). Trimming pared 8 bases from V and 0 bases from J, leaving 17 bases between. The V gene's germline CDR1 is WNHNN and CDR2 SYGVQD (reference sequence). The CDR3 sequence is 16 residues long. Written as DNA, the CDR3 is TGCGCCAGCGGGGCCCGATTGAACTCCTCTGGAAACACCATATATTTT. As protein: CASGARLNSSGNTIYF.

V usage is TRBV30 and J usage is TRBJ2-2; unclear D gene. Trimming cost V 0 bases and J 5 bases, with 13 bases left between them. The CDR3 is made up of 15 amino acids. Germline values: CDR1 GTSNPN, CDR2 SVGIG (reference sequence). The CDR3 sequence: CAWSVLLRSTGELFF. CDR3 DNA sequence: TGTGCCTGGAGTGTACTACTAAGGAGTACCGGGGAGCTGTTTTTT.

V and J are TRBV4-2 and TRBJ2-1; D gene unclear. Between the trimmed V and J ends, which lost 1 base and 7 bases, there was a span of 11 bases. Per the germline V gene, CDR1 is LGHNA and CDR2 is YNFKEQ. The CDR3 loop spans 14 amino acids. CDR3 bases: TGTGCCAGCAGCCAAGGGGCGCAAGATAATGAGCAGTTCTTC. Translating gives CASSQGAQDNEQFF.

This clone was counted between two and nine times. The J gene is TRBJ2-2, the V gene TRBV5-8; no definite D call. Germline-derived CDR1 and CDR2 are SGHTS and YDEGEE. The CDR3 contains 15 residues. V shed 4 bases and J shed 5 bases, with 15 bases lying between them. Written as DNA, the CDR3 is TGTGCCAGCAGCCATCAAGTTGGTCGGACCGGGGAGCTGTTTTTT. It specifies CASSHQVGRTGELFF.

Comment on this clone: One junction end disagrees with the germline gene, perhaps due to a read error. The chain employs TRBV5-5 and TRBJ1-1; the match to TRBD1 covers 8 bases. The CDR3 has 16 amino acids. Germline V lookup: CDR1 SGHKS, CDR2 YYEKEE (reference sequence). The CDR3 loop reads CASSQDRTGYRTEAFF. Here the CDR3 DNA reads TGCGCCAGCAGCCAAGATCGGACAGGGTATAGGACTGAAGCTTTCTTT.

The CDR3 DNA reads TGTGCCAGCAGCCAGGAGATAGGCACCGAGCAGTACTTC. Amino acids: CASSQEIGTEQYF. The chain links TRBV4-2 to TRBJ2-7, with no clear D. V lost 3 bases and J lost 6, with 12 bases in between. CDR1 is LGHNA and CDR2 is YNFKEQ in the germline V gene. CDR3 length: 13 residues.

The V and J genes are TRBV2 and TRBJ2-1; D call uncertain. This CDR3 contains 16 residues. The germline CDR1 and CDR2 sequences are SNHLY and FYNNEI. V lost 1 base and J 4 bases, leaving 14 bases between the germline ends. This CDR3 is CASSEVVTTPYNEQFF. The CDR3 coding sequence is TGTGCCAGCAGTGAAGTTGTCACAACACCTTACAATGAGCAGTTCTTC.

The chain uses TRBV6-5 and TRBJ1-1; no clear D. Germline V gene sequence: CDR1 MNHEY, CDR2 SVGAGI. The CDR3 contains 14 residues. V was pared by 0 bases and J by 2 bases, with 7 bases between. The DNA of the CDR3 is TGTGCCAGCAGTTACTCGGGCGACAACACTGAAGCTTTCTTT. It is translated as CASSYSGDNTEAFF.

The chain employs TRBV5-1 and TRBJ2-5; TRBD2 agrees at 12 bases. The germline gives CDR1 SGHRS, CDR2 YFSETQ. CDR3 size: 15 residues. The ends lost 3 bases at V and 2 bases at J; junction bases unmatched: 2. As DNA, the CDR3 is TGCGCCAGCAGCTCGACTAGCGGGGGACAAGAGACCCAGTACTTC. Protein product: CASSSTSGGQETQYF.

The chain employs TRBV10-3 and TRBJ1-2; tentatively, D is TRBD1 (5 bases). The CDR3 is made up of 13 amino acids. The V end lost 3 bases, the J end lost 2 bases, and 7 bases lay between the germline ends. From germline, CDR1 is ENHRY and CDR2 SYGVKD. The DNA of the CDR3 is TGTGCCATCAGTGAAGGGGCGAACTATGGCTACACCTTC. Translating it yields CAISEGANYGYTF.

The chain employs TRBV7-2 and TRBJ2-2, with unresolved D. Germline-derived CDR1 and CDR2 are SGHTA and FQGNSA. Trimming stripped 5 bases from V and 7 bases from J, with 11 bases between. The CDR3 spans 13 residues. The CDR3 bases are TGTGCCAGCAGCCTGATCGGTGGCGGGGAGCTGTTTTTT. This codes for CASSLIGGGELFF. Variable domain in full (rest from reference TRBV7-2 and TRBJ2-2): GAGVSQSPSNKVTEKGKDVELRCDPISGHTALYWYRQSLGQGLEFLIYFQGNSAPDKSGLPSDRFSAERTGGSVSTLTIQRTQQEDSAVYLCASSLIGGGELFFGEGSRLTVL.

J is TRBJ1-2 and V is TRBV2, with D hard to call. CDR3 size: 14 residues. Germline V gives CDR1 SNHLY, CDR2 FYNNEI. Trimming stripped 2 bases from V and 8 bases from J, with 15 bases between. The CDR3 sequence: CASSEYAREEGYTF. The CDR3 DNA follows: TGTGCCAGCAGTGAATATGCGCGGGAGGAGGGCTACACCTTC.

The genes are TRBV18 and TRBJ2-1, with D possibly TRBD1 on 6 matching bases. The germline V gene encodes CDR1 KGHSH and CDR2 LQKENI. CDR3 size: 14 residues. V was cut by 6 bases and J by 6 bases, with 15 bases left in between. For the CDR3, the DNA is TGTGCCAGCTCCCGCTCGGACAGTACCAATGAGCAGTTCTTC. Translating it yields CASSRSDSTNEQFF. Together with reference TRBV18 and TRBJ2-1, the CDR3 gives the full variable domain: NAGVMQNPRHLVRRRGQEARLRCSPMKGHSHVYWYRQLPEEGLKFMVYLQKENIIDESGMPKERFSAEFPKEGPSILRIQQVVRGDSAAYFCASSRSDSTNEQFFGPGTRLTVL.

The chain is built from TRBV5-4 and TRBJ2-3, with 9 bases matching TRBD2. Germline V gene sequence: CDR1 SGHNT, CDR2 YYREEE (reference sequence). The junction had 10 bases not matched to a gene; V was cut back by 4 bases and J by 1 base. CDR3 length: 17 amino acids. DNA for the CDR3: TGTGCCAGCAGCCGCGAGATTAGCGGGGGAGGCACAGATACGCAGTATTTT. Translating it yields CASSREISGGGTDTQYF.

The V and J genes are TRBV6-1 and TRBJ2-1, with D possibly matching TRBD1 (6 bases). The germline V gene encodes CDR1 MNHNS and CDR2 SASEGT. The CDR3 has 13 amino acids. V lost 1 base and J 5 bases, leaving 6 bases between the germline ends. DNA for the CDR3: TGTGCCAGCAGTGAAGACAGGGACAATGAGCAGTTCTTC. It translates to CASSEDRDNEQFF.

The rearrangement uses TRBV3-1 (or the pseudogene TRBV3-2) and TRBJ1-2; D is perhaps TRBD1 (6 bases). V gave up 7 bases and J gave up 7 bases, with 13 bases separating them. The CDR3 extends over 12 amino acids. The germline gives CDR1 LGHDT, CDR2 YNNKEL (reference sequence). The CDR3 DNA is TGTGCCAGCAACAGGGTAGGGTCTGGCTACACCTTC. As protein: CASNRVGSGYTF.

The genes are TRBV19 and TRBJ2-3, with 8 nucleotides matching TRBD2. V shed 1 base, J shed 1 base, and the junction held 7 bases outside the gene matches. This CDR3 has 17 amino acids. Germline CDR1 is LNHDA and CDR2 is SQIVND (reference sequence). The chain's CDR3 is CASSIARGGPGTDTQYF. In nucleotides, the CDR3 is TGTGCCAGTAGTATAGCCCGGGGGGGGCCAGGCACAGATACGCAGTATTTT.

The gene calls are TRBV19 and TRBJ2-7, with D maybe TRBD2 (5 bases). Germline-derived CDR1 and CDR2 are LNHDA and SQIVND (reference sequence). This CDR3 has 14 residues. Trimming shortened V by 5 bases and J by 0 bases, and 11 bases separated the two germline ends. The CDR3 region has the DNA TGTGCCAGTAGTCCGGACTTCCGCTCCTACGAGCAGTACTTC. Encoded protein: CASSPDFRSYEQYF.

Here the CDR3 DNA reads TGTGCCAGCAGCATAGAGGAGGTCCCGTACACTGAAGCTTTCTTT. It specifies CASSIEEVPYTEAFF. The chain joins TRBV7-3 to TRBJ1-1, with unresolved D. The CDR3 runs 15 residues. CDR1 and CDR2 from the germline V gene are SGHTA and FQGTGA. The ends were cut back, 5 bases at V and 3 bases at J, with 16 bases in the middle.

The J gene is TRBJ1-1, the V gene TRBV9; D unresolved. Deletions cut 0 bases from V and 0 bases from J, with 9 bases between. Germline V gives CDR1 SGDLS, CDR2 YYNGEE. This CDR3 region has 15 residues. CDR3 in amino acids: CASSVAVTLNTEAFF. The CDR3 DNA follows: TGTGCCAGCAGCGTAGCCGTGACATTGAACACTGAAGCTTTCTTT.

The chain links TRBV7-9 to TRBJ1-2, with D tentatively TRBD1 (6 bases). From germline, CDR1 is SEHNR and CDR2 FQNEAQ (reference sequence). Deletions cut 5 bases from V and 6 bases from J, with 10 bases between. The CDR3 contains 12 residues. CDR3 sequence: CASSPQGNGYTF. In nucleotides, the CDR3 is TGTGCCAGCAGCCCCCAGGGGAATGGCTACACCTTC.

This clone was seen a few times. This chain uses TRBV11-1 with TRBJ2-1, with 8 bases identical to TRBD2. The CDR3 sequence is 15 residues long. Germline-derived CDR1 and CDR2 are SGHAT and FQDESV (reference sequence). The V segment lost 6 bases and the J segment 3 bases; nucleotides outside the gene matches: 7. The CDR3 loop is CASSPPGLGYNEQFF. CDR3 nucleotide sequence: TGTGCCAGCAGTCCGCCGGGACTAGGCTACAATGAGCAGTTCTTC.

The V gene is TRBV5-1, the J gene TRBJ1-6, with unresolved D. V lost 1 base, J lost 8 bases, and 13 bases lay in between. Germline CDR1 reads SGHRS; CDR2 reads YFSETQ. The CDR3 contains 15 residues. CDR3 sequence: CASSLNAGRDSPLHF. The CDR3 DNA sequence: TGCGCCAGCAGCTTGAATGCGGGGAGGGATTCACCCCTCCACTTT.

V usage is TRBV5-4 and J usage is TRBJ1-1; D possibly corresponds to TRBD1 (5 bases). The CDR3 sequence is 16 residues long. The ends were cut back, 0 bases at V and 0 bases at J, with 12 bases in the middle. Germline lookup yields CDR1 SGHNT and CDR2 YYREEE (reference sequence). The CDR3 sequence: CASSLAGRFMNTEAFF. The CDR3 DNA reads as TGTGCCAGCAGCTTGGCAGGGAGGTTCATGAACACTGAAGCTTTCTTT.